The 30 T cell receptor beta chains below were found in one sample sequenced in a study of blood T cell repertoires in COVID-19. TCRdb keeps only in-frame clones here, not all; method: immunoSEQ multiplex PCR. Here the sample spans 280,000 or so clones, approximately 91% being singletons. The sample taken for sequencing was peripheral blood. The receptors shown here come from a woman between 55 and 75 years old with acute or convalescent COVID-19.

This rearrangement joins TRBV14 to TRBJ1-1; D is ambiguous. Germline CDR1 is SGHDN and CDR2 is FVKESK. V was pared by 1 base and J by 0 bases, with 3 bases between. CDR3 length: 13 amino acids. CDR3 loop: CASSQAVNTEAFF. In DNA form, the CDR3 reads TGTGCCAGCAGCCAAGCGGTGAACACTGAAGCTTTCTTT. The full variable domain, completed using reference TRBV14 and TRBJ1-1, is EAGVTQFPSHSVIEKGQTVTLRCDPISGHDNLYWYRRVMGKEIKFLLHFVKESKQDESGMPNNRFLAERTGGTYSTLKVQPAELEDSGVYFCASSQAVNTEAFFGQGTRLTVV.

The rearrangement links TRBV24-1 to TRBJ2-2, with 7 nucleotides matching TRBD1. Germline CDR1 reads KGHDR; CDR2 reads SFDVKD. CDR3 size: 16 residues. Trimming took 3 bases from V and 6 from J; bases not matched to a gene: 9. CDR3 in amino acids: CATSDAGTDVPGELFF. The CDR3 coding sequence is TGTGCCACCAGTGATGCCGGGACAGACGTGCCCGGGGAGCTGTTTTTT.

The chain uses TRBV27 and TRBJ2-7, with 8 nucleotides matching TRBD2. Germline values: CDR1 MNHEY, CDR2 SMNVEV (reference sequence). The CDR3 runs to 15 residues. The trim removed 3 bases at V and 5 bases at J, leaving 9 bases unmatched. CDR3 bases: TGTGCCAGCAGTTTGGGAAGCGGGAGAAAGGACGAGCAGTACTTC. Translated: CASSLGSGRKDEQYF.

V and J are TRBV7-9 and TRBJ1-1, with 8 bases aligning to TRBD1. After removal of 2 bases from V and 1 base from J, the junction contained 6 bases not matched to a gene. CDR3 length equals 16 residues. Germline CDR1 is SEHNR and CDR2 is FQNEAQ (reference sequence). As DNA, the CDR3 is TGTGCCAGCAGCTTAACAGGGGGTCTAAGGAACACTGAAGCTTTCTTT. Its translation is CASSLTGGLRNTEAFF.

The rearrangement links TRBV3-1 (or the pseudogene TRBV3-2) to TRBJ1-4; D unresolved. The CDR3 has 16 amino acids. Trimming took 3 bases from V and 0 from J, leaving 11 bases between them. Germline CDR1 reads LGHDT; CDR2 reads YNNKEL (reference sequence). CDR3 residues: CASSHSDTSTNEKLFF. In nucleotides, the CDR3 is TGTGCCAGCAGCCATTCCGACACGTCAACTAATGAAAAACTGTTTTTT.

This clone was detected only once. The chain employs TRBV6-5 and TRBJ1-3; D call uncertain. Deletions cut 6 bases from V and 0 bases from J, with 9 bases between. Germline CDR1 MNHEY, CDR2 SVGAGI. The CDR3 consists of 14 residues. The CDR3 region has the DNA TGTGCCAGCAGCCGGTCAGGCTCTGGAAACACCATATATTTT. It is translated as CASSRSGSGNTIYF.

The rearrangement links TRBV27 to TRBJ2-1; 10 bases fit TRBD2. The V gene's germline CDR1 is MNHEY and CDR2 SMNVEV (reference sequence). The CDR3 runs to 17 residues. V was clipped by 6 bases and J by 10 bases; unmatched bases: 18. DNA for the CDR3: TGTGCCAGCAGCCTTTCGGATGCCGGGACTAGCGTTAGGGAGCAGTTCTTC. This codes for CASSLSDAGTSVREQFF.

The chain has TRBV7-3 and TRBJ2-1; 8 bases line up with TRBD1. V lost 4 bases to trimming and J lost 10 bases; unmatched junction nucleotides: 6. CDR3 length: 13 residues. Germline CDR1 SGHTA, CDR2 FQGTGA. As DNA, the CDR3 is TGTGCCAGCAGCTCCGGACAGGGAGCCGAGCAGTTCTTC. Translating gives CASSSGQGAEQFF.

The rearrangement uses TRBV28 and TRBJ1-2; a weak D match, TRBD1 (6 bases). The CDR3 spans 13 residues. Germline lookup yields CDR1 MDHEN and CDR2 SYDVKM. Trimming cost V 3 bases and J 6 bases, with 11 bases left between them. This CDR3 is CASSFADRHGYTF. The CDR3 DNA sequence: TGTGCCAGCAGTTTCGCCGACAGGCATGGCTACACCTTC.

The V gene is TRBV7-9, the J gene TRBJ2-1, with no clear D. The CDR3 has 11 residues. V lost 2 bases and J 8 bases, leaving 4 bases between the germline ends. The germline V gene encodes CDR1 SEHNR and CDR2 FQNEAQ (reference sequence). CDR3 loop: CASSLYDEQFF. As DNA, the CDR3 is TGTGCCAGCAGCTTATATGATGAGCAGTTCTTC.

The rearrangement joins TRBV12-5 to TRBJ2-3, with D perhaps matching TRBD1 (6 bases). This CDR3 has 16 residues. Germline V CDR1 and CDR2: LGHNT, FRNRAP. With 2 bases removed from V and 2 bases from J, the gap between germline ends came to 14 bases. The DNA for the CDR3 is TGTGCTAGTGGTTTGACTCCCGACAGGTACACAGATACGCAGTATTTT. Residues: CASGLTPDRYTDTQYF.

The V call is TRBV9, the J call TRBJ1-1, with D perhaps TRBD1 (6 bases). The ends were cut back, 4 bases at V and 7 bases at J, with 11 bases in the middle. The germline V gene encodes CDR1 SGDLS and CDR2 YYNGEE. The CDR3 is 12 residues long. The CDR3 sequence: CASSPRQVEAFF. The CDR3 DNA reads as TGTGCCAGCAGCCCTCGACAGGTTGAAGCTTTCTTT.

The sample holds one count of this clone. This chain uses TRBV19 with TRBJ2-6; possibly TRBD2 for D (6 bases). Germline CDR1 and CDR2: LNHDA and SQIVND (reference sequence). Trimming took off 0 bases at V and 2 bases at J, with 17 bases between the two ends. The CDR3 extends over 19 amino acids. The CDR3 DNA reads TGTGCCAGTAGTATAGAACACTCAGACACGGGGGCTGGGGCCAACGTCCTGACTTTC. Translated: CASSIEHSDTGAGANVLTF.

This chain joins TRBV6-2 or TRBV6-3 and TRBJ2-7; D unresolved. V was clipped by 4 bases and J by 3 bases, with 13 bases between them. The CDR3 has 14 amino acids. Per the germline V gene, CDR1 is MNHEY and CDR2 is SVGEGT. The chain's CDR3 is CASSSTDIYYEQYF. DNA for the CDR3: TGTGCCAGCAGTTCCACAGATATTTACTACGAGCAGTACTTC.

Regarding this clone: In the same sample, other DNA sequences code for this CDR3. The rearrangement joins TRBV4-1 to TRBJ1-4, with 8 bases that match TRBD1. In germline, CDR1 is MGHRA, CDR2 YSYEKL. This CDR3 contains 15 residues. V shed 4 bases and J 5 bases; nucleotides not matched to a gene: 6. CDR3 protein: CASSLTGTGNEKLFF. DNA of the CDR3: TGCGCCAGCAGCCTTACCGGGACAGGAAATGAAAAACTGTTTTTT.

The gene calls are TRBV7-2 and TRBJ1-2; D is ambiguous. Trimming left V 1 base short and J 7 bases short, with 7 bases between. Germline lookup yields CDR1 SGHTA and CDR2 FQGNSA. The CDR3 sequence is 12 residues long. CDR3 DNA sequence: TGTGCCAGCAGCTTAGAAGCGGGTGGCTACACCTTC. As protein: CASSLEAGGYTF.

The chain joins TRBV9 to TRBJ1-3; 7 bases align to TRBD1. The V and J ends lost 0 bases and 8 bases, in that order; junction bases with no gene match: 5. The CDR3 totals 14 residues. CDR1 SGDLS and CDR2 YYNGEE come from the germline V gene. CDR3 nucleotide sequence: TGTGCCAGCAGCGTAGAACAGGGGCATCACACCATATATTTT. Encoded protein: CASSVEQGHHTIYF.

V and J are TRBV5-1 and TRBJ1-4; perhaps TRBD1 as D (6 bases). CDR1 and CDR2 from the germline V gene are SGHRS and YFSETQ. The CDR3 covers 17 residues. Deletions cut 2 bases from V and 0 bases from J, with 14 bases between. The DNA of the CDR3 is TGCGCCAGCAGCTTTACAGGGTCCAAAGCAACTAATGAAAAACTGTTTTTT. It specifies CASSFTGSKATNEKLFF.

V and J are TRBV28 and TRBJ1-2; 7 bases map to TRBD1. The V segment lost 6 bases and the J segment 4 bases; nucleotides outside the gene matches: 5. Germline V gene data show CDR1 as MDHEN and CDR2 as SYDVKM. CDR3 size: 13 residues. CDR3 sequence reads: CASRSSGGYGYTF. In DNA form, the CDR3 reads TGTGCCAGCAGGTCCTCAGGGGGCTATGGCTACACCTTC.

The rearrangement uses TRBV11-1 and TRBJ2-7; TRBD2 is a possible D gene (5 bases). The V and J ends lost 1 base and 6 bases respectively, with 10 bases between them. The CDR3 is 13 amino acids. Germline V CDR1 and CDR2: SGHAT, FQDESV (reference sequence). Written as DNA, the CDR3 is TGTGCCAGCAGCTTAGGACGGGGAGCCGAGCAGTACTTC. Encoded protein: CASSLGRGAEQYF.

V and J are TRBV7-2 and TRBJ1-6; possibly TRBD1 for D (5 bases). Trimming pared 6 bases from V and 7 bases from J, leaving 16 bases between. The length of the CDR3 is 15 residues. In germline, CDR1 is SGHTA, CDR2 FQGNSA. This chain's CDR3 is CASSRKTAGNSPLHF. The DNA for the CDR3 is TGTGCCAGCAGTAGGAAGACAGCGGGGAATTCACCCCTCCACTTT.

This sequence joins TRBV19 and TRBJ1-1; 9 nucleotides line up with TRBD1. The CDR3 extends over 13 amino acids. The V gene end was trimmed by 6 bases and the J gene end by 8 bases; junction bases not matched to a gene: 7. In germline, CDR1 is LNHDA, CDR2 SQIVND (reference sequence). The CDR3 sequence is CASSWTGEGEAFF. CDR3 sequence (DNA): TGTGCCAGTAGCTGGACAGGGGAAGGGGAAGCTTTCTTT.

J is TRBJ2-7 and V is TRBV19; 7 bases are shared with TRBD1. Germline V gene sequence: CDR1 LNHDA, CDR2 SQIVND (reference sequence). The CDR3 totals 14 residues. Trimming took 6 bases from V and 7 from J; bases not matched to a gene: 12. CDR3 in amino acids: CASRIQTGPWEQYF. In DNA form, the CDR3 reads TGTGCCAGTAGAATACAGACAGGGCCTTGGGAGCAGTACTTC.

V and J are TRBV19 and TRBJ1-2; tentatively, D is TRBD1 (6 bases). V lost 3 bases, J lost 6 bases, and 11 bases lay in between. CDR3 size: 13 residues. Germline CDR1 and CDR2: LNHDA and SQIVND (reference sequence). The DNA for the CDR3 is TGTGCCAGTAGTATTTCACCAGGGGATGGCTACACCTTC. Its protein is CASSISPGDGYTF.

The chain recombines TRBV29-1 with TRBJ1-1; TRBD1 is a possible D gene (6 bases). V was cut by 6 bases and J by 6 bases, with 11 bases left in between. The length of the CDR3 is 11 residues. The germline V gene has CDR1 SQVTM and CDR2 ANQGSEA. This CDR3 is CSVAPGAEAFF. The CDR3, as DNA: TGCAGCGTCGCCCCAGGGGCTGAAGCTTTCTTT.

The chain links TRBV28 to TRBJ1-2, with TRBD1 identical over 7 bases. This CDR3 has 15 amino acids. V shed 4 bases and J 7 bases; nucleotides not matched to a gene: 12. Germline-derived CDR1 and CDR2 are MDHEN and SYDVKM. The CDR3 nucleotides are TGTGCCAGCAGTTGGGCCCTACAGGGGCCTTTTGGCTACACCTTC. Its protein is CASSWALQGPFGYTF.

This sequence joins TRBV5-6 and TRBJ2-5, with TRBD2 identical over 10 bases. The CDR3 covers 13 residues. Germline assignment: CDR1 SGHDT and CDR2 YYEEEE. V was pared by 2 bases and J by 7 bases, with 2 bases of the junction left unmatched. This chain's CDR3 is CASSLSGGVTQYF. CDR3 DNA sequence: TGTGCCAGCAGCTTAAGCGGGGGGGTGACCCAGTACTTC. Full variable domain (outside the CDR3, taken from reference TRBV5-6 and TRBJ2-5): DAGVTQSPTHLIKTRGQQVTLRCSPKSGHDTVSWYQQALGQGPQFIFQYYEEEERQRGNFPDRFSGHQFPNYSSELNVNALLLGDSALYLCASSLSGGVTQYFGPGTRLLVL.

This chain joins TRBV28 and TRBJ2-3; 15 bases are shared with TRBD2. There are 17 residues in the CDR3. Germline CDR1 reads MDHEN; CDR2 reads SYDVKM. The junction had 1 base not matched to a gene; V was cut back by 3 bases and J by 0 bases. The CDR3 DNA sequence: TGTGCCAGCAGTTTGGGACTAGCGGGGGGAAGCACAGATACGCAGTATTTT. Amino acids: CASSLGLAGGSTDTQYF.

The rearrangement links TRBV5-1 to TRBJ2-7; D perhaps matches TRBD2 (7 bases). This CDR3 has 14 residues. Germline V CDR1 and CDR2: SGHRS, YFSETQ. The V end was cut by 8 bases, the J end by 3 bases, with 18 bases between. CDR3 region: CASAAAGADYEQYF. The CDR3 region has the DNA TGCGCCAGTGCGGCGGCGGGGGCTGACTACGAGCAGTACTTC.

The rearrangement links TRBV19 to TRBJ1-1; possibly TRBD1 for D (6 bases). Trimming shortened V by 1 base and J by 0 bases, and 12 bases separated the two germline ends. The CDR3 extends over 16 amino acids. CDR1 is LNHDA, CDR2 SQIVND, per germline (reference sequence). CDR3 sequence reads: CASSIAMDSLNTEAFF. The CDR3 DNA reads TGTGCCAGTAGTATAGCTATGGACAGCTTGAACACTGAAGCTTTCTTT.